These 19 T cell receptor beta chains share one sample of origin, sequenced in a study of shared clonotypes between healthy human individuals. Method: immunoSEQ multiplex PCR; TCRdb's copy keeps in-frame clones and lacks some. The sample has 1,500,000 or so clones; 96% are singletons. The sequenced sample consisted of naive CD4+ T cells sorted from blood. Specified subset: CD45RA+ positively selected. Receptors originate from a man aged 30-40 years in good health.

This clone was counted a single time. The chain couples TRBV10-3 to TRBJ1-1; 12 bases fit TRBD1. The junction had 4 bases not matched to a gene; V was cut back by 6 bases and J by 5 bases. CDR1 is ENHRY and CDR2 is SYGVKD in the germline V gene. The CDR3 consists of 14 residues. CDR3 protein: CAIRGQGARTEAFF. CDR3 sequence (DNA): TGTGCCATCAGGGGACAGGGGGCGCGAACTGAAGCTTTCTTT.

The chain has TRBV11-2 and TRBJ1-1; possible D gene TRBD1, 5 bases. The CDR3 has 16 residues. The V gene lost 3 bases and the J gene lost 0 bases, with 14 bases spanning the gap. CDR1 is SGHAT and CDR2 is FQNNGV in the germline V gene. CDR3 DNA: TGTGCCAGCAGCTTTACGACCGGGACGGTGAACACTGAAGCTTTCTTT. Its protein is CASSFTTGTVNTEAFF.

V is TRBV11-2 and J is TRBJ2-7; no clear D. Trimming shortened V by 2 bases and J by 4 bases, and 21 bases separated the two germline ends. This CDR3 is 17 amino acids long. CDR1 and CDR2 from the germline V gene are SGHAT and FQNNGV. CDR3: CASSLFRSGSQRYEQYF. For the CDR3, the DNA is TGTGCCAGCAGCTTATTCCGGTCGGGCAGCCAACGTTACGAGCAGTACTTC.

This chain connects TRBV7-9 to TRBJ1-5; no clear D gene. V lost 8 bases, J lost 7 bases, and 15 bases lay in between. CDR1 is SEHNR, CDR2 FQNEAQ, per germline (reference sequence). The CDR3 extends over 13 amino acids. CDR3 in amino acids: CASSEGGEQPQHF. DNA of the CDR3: TGTGCCAGCTCGGAAGGTGGGGAGCAGCCCCAGCATTTT.

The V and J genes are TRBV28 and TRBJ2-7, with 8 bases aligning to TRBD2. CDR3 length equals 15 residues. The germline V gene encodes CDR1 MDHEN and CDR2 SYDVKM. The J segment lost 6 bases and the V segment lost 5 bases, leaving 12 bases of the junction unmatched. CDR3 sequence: CASSTVAGSPTEQYF. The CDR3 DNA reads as TGTGCCAGCAGTACCGTAGCGGGGTCCCCCACCGAGCAGTACTTC.

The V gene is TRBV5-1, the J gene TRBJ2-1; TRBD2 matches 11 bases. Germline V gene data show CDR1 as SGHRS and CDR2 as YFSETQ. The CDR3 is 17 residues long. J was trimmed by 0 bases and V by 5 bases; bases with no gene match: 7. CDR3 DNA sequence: TGCGCCAGCAGGGACGGAACTAGCGGGAGCTCCTACAATGAGCAGTTCTTC. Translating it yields CASRDGTSGSSYNEQFF. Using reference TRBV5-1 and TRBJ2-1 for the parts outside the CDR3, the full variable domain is KAGVTQTPRYLIKTRGQQVTLSCSPISGHRSVSWYQQTPGQGLQFLFEYFSETQRNKGNFPGRFSGRQFSNSRSEMNVSTLELGDSALYLCASRDGTSGSSYNEQFFGPGTRLTVL.

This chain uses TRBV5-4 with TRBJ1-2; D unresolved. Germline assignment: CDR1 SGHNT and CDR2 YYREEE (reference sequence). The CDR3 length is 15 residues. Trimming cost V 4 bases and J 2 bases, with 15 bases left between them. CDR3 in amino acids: CASSKPEFTNYGYTF. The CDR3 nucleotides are TGTGCCAGCAGCAAACCGGAGTTCACCAACTATGGCTACACCTTC.

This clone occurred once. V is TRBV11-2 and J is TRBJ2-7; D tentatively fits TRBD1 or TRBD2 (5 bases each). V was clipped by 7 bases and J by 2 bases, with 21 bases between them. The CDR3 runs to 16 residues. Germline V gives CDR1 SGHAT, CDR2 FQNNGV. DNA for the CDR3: TGTGCCAGCAACCTTCGACCGACGGGGCAAACCTACGAGCAGTACTTC. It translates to CASNLRPTGQTYEQYF.

CDR3 in amino acids: CASSSTSVRSYEQYF. CDR3 bases: TGCGCCAGCAGCTCGACTAGCGTCAGGTCCTACGAGCAGTACTTC. The chain couples TRBV5-1 to TRBJ2-7; 8 bases align to TRBD2. J gave up 1 base and V 3 bases, and 6 bases lay outside the gene matches. CDR3 length: 15 residues. In germline, CDR1 is SGHRS, CDR2 YFSETQ.

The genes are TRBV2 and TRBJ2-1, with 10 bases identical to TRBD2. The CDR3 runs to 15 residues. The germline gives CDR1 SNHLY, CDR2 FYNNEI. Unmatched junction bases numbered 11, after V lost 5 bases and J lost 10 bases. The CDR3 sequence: CASSSRLAGAGEQFF. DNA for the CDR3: TGTGCCAGCAGTTCTCGCCTAGCGGGAGCGGGGGAGCAGTTCTTC.

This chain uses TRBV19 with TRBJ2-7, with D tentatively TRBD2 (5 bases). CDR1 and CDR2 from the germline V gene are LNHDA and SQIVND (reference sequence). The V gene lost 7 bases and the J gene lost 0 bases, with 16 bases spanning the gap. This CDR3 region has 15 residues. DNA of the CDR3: TGTGCCAGTAAGCCCTCGGCGGGCATCTCCTACGAGCAGTACTTC. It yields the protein CASKPSAGISYEQYF. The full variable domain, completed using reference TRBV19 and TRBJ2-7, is DGGITQSPKYLFRKEGQNVTLSCEQNLNHDAMYWYRQDPGQGLRLIYYSQIVNDFQKGDIAEGYSVSREKKESFPLTVTSAQKNPTAFYLCASKPSAGISYEQYFGPGTRLTVT.

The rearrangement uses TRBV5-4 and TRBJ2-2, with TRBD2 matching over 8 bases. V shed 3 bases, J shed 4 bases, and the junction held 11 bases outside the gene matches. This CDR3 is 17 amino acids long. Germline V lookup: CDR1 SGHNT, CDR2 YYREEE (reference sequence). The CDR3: CASSSSPSGSGTGELFF. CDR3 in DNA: TGTGCCAGCAGCTCTTCCCCTAGCGGGTCGGGCACCGGGGAGCTGTTTTTT.

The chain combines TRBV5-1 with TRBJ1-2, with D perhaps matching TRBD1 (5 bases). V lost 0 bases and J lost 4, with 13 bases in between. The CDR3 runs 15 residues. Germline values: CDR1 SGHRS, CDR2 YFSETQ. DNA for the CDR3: TGCGCCAGCAGCTTGGAACCGACAGAACCCTATGGCTACACCTTC. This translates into CASSLEPTEPYGYTF.

CDR3 DNA: TGTGCCAGCAGTAAACCAGGTGGCGAGCAGTACTTC. Its translation is CASSKPGGEQYF. This rearrangement joins TRBV6-5 to TRBJ2-7; no definite D call. Germline values: CDR1 MNHEY, CDR2 SVGAGI. The CDR3 has 12 amino acids. The ends were cut back, 5 bases at V and 6 bases at J, with 11 bases in the middle.

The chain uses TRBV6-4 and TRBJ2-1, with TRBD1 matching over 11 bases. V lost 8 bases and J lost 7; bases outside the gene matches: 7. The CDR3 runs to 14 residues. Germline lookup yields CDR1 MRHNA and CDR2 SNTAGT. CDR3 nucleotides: TGTGCCAGCCGGCGGGACAGGGGGTCGAATGAGCAGTTCTTC. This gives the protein CASRRDRGSNEQFF.

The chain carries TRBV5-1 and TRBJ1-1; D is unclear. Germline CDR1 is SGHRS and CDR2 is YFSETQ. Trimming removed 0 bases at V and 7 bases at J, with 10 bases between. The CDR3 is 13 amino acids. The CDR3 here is CASSLVGAGEAFF. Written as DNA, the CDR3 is TGCGCCAGCAGCTTGGTGGGCGCAGGTGAAGCTTTCTTT.

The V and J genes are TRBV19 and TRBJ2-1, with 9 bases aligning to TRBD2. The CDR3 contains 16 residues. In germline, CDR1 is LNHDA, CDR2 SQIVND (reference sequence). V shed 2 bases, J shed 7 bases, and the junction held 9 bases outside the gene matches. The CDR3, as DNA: TGTGCCAGTAGTATAATTCGGCTAGCGGGGTTGAATGAGCAGTTCTTC. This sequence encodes CASSIIRLAGLNEQFF.

In nucleotides, the CDR3 is TGTGCCAGCAGTTCGGGGGGGAACTATGGCTACACCTTC. Its protein is CASSSGGNYGYTF. V gene TRBV28 combines with J gene TRBJ1-2, with D possibly being TRBD1 (5 bases). Trimming pared 4 bases from V and 2 bases from J, leaving 8 bases between. Germline lookup yields CDR1 MDHEN and CDR2 SYDVKM. There are 13 residues in the CDR3.

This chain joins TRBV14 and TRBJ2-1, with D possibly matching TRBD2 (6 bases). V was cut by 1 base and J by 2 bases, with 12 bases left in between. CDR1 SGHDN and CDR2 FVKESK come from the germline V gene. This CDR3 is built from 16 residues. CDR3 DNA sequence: TGTGCCAGCAGCCAAGCTGGAGGGATTCCCTACAATGAGCAGTTCTTC. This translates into CASSQAGGIPYNEQFF.